The rows below give T cell receptor beta chains drawn from one sample of a study of cytomegalovirus exposure and HLA in healthy donors. The method was immunoSEQ multiplex PCR; TCRdb's version includes in-frame clones alone and lacks a portion of them. The sample has approximately 270,000 clones, roughly 87% seen once. Sequenced sample: PBMCs. The receptor set was obtained from a man aged 18-30 years in good health and CMV-seropositive. Each CDR3 is given with its conserved first and last residue. The order of the fields is V gene, J gene, CDR3 protein.

>TRBV28|TRBJ2-7
CASSGVGGDEQYF
>TRBV6-4|TRBJ2-5
CASSRTGQETQYF
>TRBV5-4|TRBJ2-1
CASSLDAGEQFF
>TRBV30|TRBJ1-2
CAWSVSRGAGGYTF
>TRBV2|TRBJ1-1
CASREPRPDTEAFF
>TRBV15|TRBJ2-5
CATSAPRGYETQYF
>TRBV5-4|TRBJ2-7
CASSQGTGGGYEQYF
>TRBV30|TRBJ2-7
CAWAGTGDYEQYF
>TRBV20-1|TRBJ2-7
CSARELYEQYF
>TRBV9|TRBJ1-4
CASRAGRAVNEKLFF
>TRBV28|TRBJ2-7
CASSRPGVQGRYEQYF
>TRBV9|TRBJ2-4
CASSVAGQGVGNIQYF
>TRBV7-2|TRBJ2-2
CASKAGAAGELFF
>TRBV20-1|TRBJ2-7
CSARVVNEQYF
>TRBV10-1|TRBJ2-2
CATSLADANTGELFF
>TRBV7-2|TRBJ2-1
CASSLVGQGSSYNEQFF
>TRBV5-6|TRBJ2-7
CASSLDRALYEQYF
>TRBV11-2|TRBJ2-3
CASSLDRGSTDTQYF
>TRBV29-1|TRBJ2-1
CSAQAPINEQFF
>TRBV18|TRBJ2-7
CASSPGDPEQYF
>TRBV6-1|TRBJ2-2
CASSVLAGGFGNTGELFF
>TRBV30|TRBJ2-1
CAWSVTEETLNEQFF
>TRBV21-1|TRBJ1-5
CASSTQGRNQPQHF
>TRBV20-1|TRBJ2-1
CSASLANEQFF
>TRBV11-3|TRBJ2-7
CASSVGQGMNHEQYF
>TRBV6-6|TRBJ2-2
CASSHRGDTGELFF